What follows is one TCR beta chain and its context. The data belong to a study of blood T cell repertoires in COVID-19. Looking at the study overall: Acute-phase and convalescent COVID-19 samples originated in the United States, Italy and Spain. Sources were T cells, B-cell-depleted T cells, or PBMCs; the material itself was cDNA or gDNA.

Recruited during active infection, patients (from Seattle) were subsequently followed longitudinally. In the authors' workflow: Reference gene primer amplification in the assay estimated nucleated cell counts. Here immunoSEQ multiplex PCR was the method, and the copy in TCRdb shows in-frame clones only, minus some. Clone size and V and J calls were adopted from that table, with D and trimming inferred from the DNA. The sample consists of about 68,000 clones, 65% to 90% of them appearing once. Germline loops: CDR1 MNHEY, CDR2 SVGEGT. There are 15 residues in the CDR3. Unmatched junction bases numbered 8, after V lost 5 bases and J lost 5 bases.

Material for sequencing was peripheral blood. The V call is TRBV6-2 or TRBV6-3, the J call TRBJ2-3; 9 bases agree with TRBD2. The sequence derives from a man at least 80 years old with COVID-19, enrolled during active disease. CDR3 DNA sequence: TGTGCCAGCAGTACCCAGCGGGGGGTTGGAGATACGCAGTATTTT. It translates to CASSTQRGVGDTQYF.